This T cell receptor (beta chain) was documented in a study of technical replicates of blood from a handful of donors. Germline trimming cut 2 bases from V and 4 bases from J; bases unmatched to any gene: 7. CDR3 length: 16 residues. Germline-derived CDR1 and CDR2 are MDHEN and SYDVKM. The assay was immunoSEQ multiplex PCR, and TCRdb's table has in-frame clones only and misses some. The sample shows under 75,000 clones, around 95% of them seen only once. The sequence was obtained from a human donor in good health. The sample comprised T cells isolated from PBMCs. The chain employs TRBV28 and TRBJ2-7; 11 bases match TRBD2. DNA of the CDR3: TGTGCCAGCAGTTTAAGCGTAGCGGGAGGGCCTTACGAGCAGTACTTC. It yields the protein CASSLSVAGGPYEQYF. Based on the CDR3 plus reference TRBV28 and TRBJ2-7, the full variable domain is DVKVTQSSRYLVKRTGEKVFLECVQDMDHENMFWYRQDPGLGLRLIYFSYDVKMKEKGDIPEGYSVSREKKERFSLILESASTNQTSMYLCASSLSVAGGPYEQYFGPGTRLTVT.